Listed here is a single TCR beta chain. The data originate from a study of blood T cell repertoires in COVID-19. This CDR3 spans 13 amino acids. Germline CDR1 GTSNPN, CDR2 SVGIG (reference sequence). Deletions cut 4 bases from V and 4 bases from J, with 13 bases between. Libraries were prepared by immunoSEQ multiplex PCR; TCRdb keeps only in-frame clonotypes and omits some of them. The table has tens of thousands of clones, about 90% seen once. Seattle cases were enrolled at active infection and followed longitudinally. The V call is TRBV30, the J call TRBJ1-1; no reliable D call. The sequence derives from a man aged 18 to 29 with COVID-19, enrolled during active disease. The sample was peripheral blood. CDR3 nucleotides: TGTGCCTGGACTGAGGGCGGAGCCACTGAAGCTTTCTTT. Amino acid sequence: CAWTEGGATEAFF.